This entry concerns a single TCR beta chain. TCRdb re-analysed the PCR reads in MiXCR, keeping a single row per CDR3 protein. The sample comprises 15,000 to 20,000 distinct CDR3 sequences, less than 80% of which are singletons, and about 0.94% rests with the top ten. The source of the sample is a study of vaccination and CD4 T cells after COVID-19. Background on the study: Drawing of post-COVID samples took place a median roughly 100 days after diagnosis (range 35 to 161).

Trimming at V came to 0 bases and at J to 7 bases, leaving 5 bases not matched to a gene. CDR1 DFQATT and CDR2 SNEGSKA come from the germline V gene (reference sequence). The CDR3 runs to 14 residues. This specimen was CD4+ T cells from blood, taken before SARS-CoV-2 vaccination. The source is a human donor who had recovered from COVID-19. The V call is TRBV20-1, the J call TRBJ2-7; the match to TRBD2 covers 11 bases. CDR3 DNA: TGCAGTGCTAGAGATGGAGGACTAGCGGGTGAGCAGTACTTC. This sequence encodes CSARDGGLAGEQYF.